The present T cell receptor (beta chain) was sequenced within a study of OX40 agonist ivuxolimab in advanced cancers. TCRdb's table, derived via immunoSEQ multiplex PCR, lists solely in-frame clones and lacks some. The sample records over 30,000 clones, approximately 86% being singletons. This CDR3 is 17 amino acids long. V trimming: 9 bases; J trimming: 1 base; junction bases outside the gene matches: 13. The V gene's germline CDR1 is LNHDA and CDR2 SQIVND (reference sequence). This material consisted of CD4+ or CD8+ T cells sorted from blood, taken in a trial of the OX40 agonist ivuxolimab. The chain links TRBV19 to TRBJ2-3, with TRBD2 matching over 10 bases. The source is an adult with an advanced solid tumor such as melanoma, head and neck, liver or kidney cancer. CDR3 nucleotides: TGTGCCAGCACCCTTAGCGGGGGGATAGGGGGCACAGATACGCAGTATTTT. Translated: CASTLSGGIGGTDTQYF.